What follows is one TCR beta chain and its context. The data were taken from a study of CD8 T cells in Susac syndrome. Trimming removed 5 bases from V and 3 bases from J; junction bases left unmatched: 5. This CDR3 spans 15 amino acids. TEMRA cells were FACS-enriched and CD8+ and CD4+ T cells negatively isolated. Reverse transcription of about 0.5 to 1 ug RNA used random hexamers. MiXCR, applied by TCRdb to the immunoSEQ multiplex PCR reads, yields one record per CDR3 protein. Of approximately 25,000 distinct CDR3 sequences listed, around 93% are singletons. Material for sequencing was CD8+ T cells from PBMCs. The clonotype comes from a human donor with Susac syndrome. The chain carries TRBV12-3 or TRBV12-4 and TRBJ1-1; 11 nucleotides match TRBD1. The CDR3 nucleotides read TGTGCCAGCAGTGGGACAGGGGGATCGGACACTGAAGCTTTCTTT. It specifies CASSGTGGSDTEAFF.